Each of the 9 T cell receptor beta chains below was sequenced from the same sample in a study of cytomegalovirus exposure and HLA in healthy donors (dated by TCRdb to the late 2010s). The library was prepared using the immunoSEQ multiplex PCR assay. For the multiplex PCR, a mixture combining 60 forward primers for TCR Vbeta segments and 13 reverse primers for TCR Jbeta segments was used. The table comes from immuneACCESS by way of TCRdb, which keeps in-frame sequences with V and J called. Part of the clones is missing from these tables; in studies checked, under half for an unresolved V gene and the rest for unknown reasons. This sample is represented by roughly 140,000 clones; about two thirds of them were singletons. Over 2% of the sample rests with the top ten. Sequencing was performed on PBMCs. The receptors stem from a man aged 40-55 years in good health and CMV-seronegative.

The chain recombines TRBV5-4 with TRBJ2-7; D may be TRBD2 (5 bases). V lost 0 bases and J 7 bases, leaving 14 bases between the germline ends. CDR3 length: 14 amino acids. Germline CDR1 reads SGHNT; CDR2 reads YYREEE (reference sequence). The CDR3 region has the DNA TGTGCCAGCAGCTTGGGACTAACCTCGGAGGAGCAGTACTTC. Translating gives CASSLGLTSEEQYF.

The V call is TRBV4-1, the J call TRBJ2-1; 10 bases line up with TRBD1. With V trimmed by 5 bases and J by 0 bases, 7 bases remained unmatched. Germline V lookup: CDR1 MGHRA, CDR2 YSYEKL. The CDR3 runs to 17 residues. The CDR3 reads CASSERQGAHSYNEQFF. CDR3 in DNA: TGCGCCAGCAGCGAAAGACAGGGGGCCCACTCCTACAATGAGCAGTTCTTC.

The chain recombines TRBV10-3 with TRBJ1-6; TRBD1 matches 9 bases. Trimming cost V 6 bases and J 3 bases; bases outside gene matches: 12. The germline CDR1 and CDR2 sequences are ENHRY and SYGVKD. The CDR3 runs 18 residues. In nucleotides, the CDR3 is TGTGCCATCAGGGACCCCGGGACAGGGAAGGGCTATAATTCACCCCTCCACTTT. It translates to CAIRDPGTGKGYNSPLHF.

The gene calls are TRBV30 and TRBJ2-5, with D possibly matching TRBD2 (6 bases). The germline CDR1 and CDR2 sequences are GTSNPN and SVGIG (reference sequence). V was cut by 4 bases and J by 0 bases, with 9 bases left in between. The CDR3 has 13 residues. The CDR3 bases are TGTGCCTGGATGCGGGGTAACCAAGAGACCCAGTACTTC. Amino acids: CAWMRGNQETQYF.

This chain connects TRBV7-2 to TRBJ1-4; TRBD1 is a possible D gene (5 bases). V was trimmed by 4 bases and J by 0 bases, leaving 18 bases between them. In germline, CDR1 is SGHTA, CDR2 FQGNSA. The CDR3 extends over 18 amino acids. As DNA, the CDR3 is TGTGCCAGCAGCTCAACGAGCCGAGACAGCGCAACTAATGAAAAACTGTTTTTT. Its translation: CASSSTSRDSATNEKLFF.

This clone appeared a single time. The V call is TRBV9, the J call TRBJ1-5; maybe TRBD1 (5 bases). Per germline, CDR1 SGDLS and CDR2 YYNGEE. The CDR3 consists of 15 residues. The V end lost 1 base, the J end lost 4 bases, and 12 bases lay between the germline ends. CDR3 nucleotide sequence: TGTGCCAGCAGCGTATCCGGACACACAAATCAGCCCCAGCATTTT. This sequence encodes CASSVSGHTNQPQHF.

The chain carries TRBV6-6 and TRBJ2-5; 7 positions match TRBD2. Germline V gene lookup returns CDR1 MNHNY and CDR2 SVGAGI (reference sequence). The CDR3 loop spans 11 amino acids. V dropped 2 bases and J dropped 12; count of bases not matched to a gene: 3. CDR3 in amino acids: CASSYLGREYF. The CDR3 coding sequence is TGTGCCAGCAGTTACCTAGGGAGGGAGTACTTC.

V usage is TRBV4-3 and J usage is TRBJ2-5, with 7 bases identical to TRBD2. The germline CDR1 and CDR2 sequences are LGHNA and YSLEER. V lost 1 base and J lost 0; bases outside the gene matches: 5. The CDR3 sequence is 16 residues long. CDR3 amino acids: CASSQVYLADQETQYF. The CDR3 bases are TGCGCCAGCAGCCAAGTCTACCTAGCGGACCAAGAGACCCAGTACTTC.

This chain uses TRBV9 with TRBJ2-1; D is unclear. CDR1 and CDR2 from the germline V gene are SGDLS and YYNGEE. This CDR3 spans 12 amino acids. V was clipped by 5 bases and J by 3 bases, with 6 bases between them. The CDR3 spells CASRSDYNEQFF. The CDR3 bases are TGTGCCAGCAGGTCAGACTACAATGAGCAGTTCTTC.